Following are 31 T cell receptor beta chains from one sample sequenced in a study of human T cells and chemical hapten exposure. Time point given: patch test 1, 2 weeks after DPC sensitization. The treatment was: therapeutic diphenylcyclopropenone sensitization with weekly scalp DPC. TCRdb redid the calling of the RACE reads with MiXCR, one entry per CDR3 protein. The sample contains 75,000 to 90,000 distinct CDR3 sequences, approximately 12% of which appear only once. Sequencing was performed on whole blood, taken in connection with sensitization to the hapten diphenylcyclopropenone (DPC). The receptors were sampled from a woman aged 60-75 years with alopecia areata. Some clones in this sample may be carry-over from other donors' samples.

In its sample, this clonotype was seen a few times. The CDR3 region has the DNA TGTGCCAGCAGTGAATATCGGGGTGATTCACCCCTCCACTTT. Translation: CASSEYRGDSPLHF. The chain combines TRBV6-1 with TRBJ1-6, with no clear D. Germline CDR1 and CDR2: MNHNS and SASEGT. The length of the CDR3 is 14 residues. The ends were cut back, 2 bases at V and 8 bases at J, with 10 bases in the middle.

This clonotype was found a few times. The rearrangement links TRBV7-9 to TRBJ2-3, with D tentatively TRBD2 (6 bases). Looked up from germline, CDR1 is SEHNR and CDR2 is FQNEAQ (reference sequence). The CDR3 consists of 15 residues. V was cut by 1 base and J by 4 bases, with 12 bases left in between. The CDR3 coding sequence is TGTGCCAGCAGCTTAGGGGGGGTAGCGGCAGATACGCAGTATTTT. This gives the protein CASSLGGVAADTQYF.

This clonotype appeared a few times. The chain combines TRBV12-3 or TRBV12-4 with TRBJ2-7; D gene ambiguous. There are 14 residues in the CDR3. V gave up 0 bases and J gave up 1 base, with 7 bases separating them. The CDR3, as DNA: TGTGCCAGCAGTTTAGCCCGCGCTTCCTACGAGCAGTACTTC. It yields the protein CASSLARASYEQYF.

The gene calls are TRBV30 and TRBJ1-5; D is uncertain. CDR1 GTSNPN and CDR2 SVGIG come from the germline V gene (reference sequence). This CDR3 comprises 15 residues. V lost 0 bases and J 7 bases, leaving 16 bases between the germline ends. The CDR3 spells CAWSVRLRERQPQHF. Here the CDR3 DNA reads TGTGCCTGGAGTGTACGGTTGAGGGAAAGACAGCCCCAGCATTTT.

As regards this clonotype: This may stem from a read error, because a much larger clone lies one nucleotide away. The genes are TRBV5-1 and TRBJ2-3; 7 positions match TRBD1. Germline V gene lookup returns CDR1 SGHRS and CDR2 YFSETQ. The CDR3 contains 16 residues. The CDR3: CACSLARQGWYDTQYF. CDR3 nucleotides: TGCGCCTGCAGCTTGGCGCGACAGGGATGGTACGATACGCAGTATTTT. Looking up the rest from reference TRBV5-1 and TRBJ2-3 gives the full variable domain: KAGVTQTPRYLIKTRGQQVTLSCSPISGHRSVSWYQQTPGQGLQFLFEYFSETQRNKGNFPGRFSGRQFSNSRSEMNVSTLELGDSALYLCACSLARQGWYDTQYFGPGTRLTVL.

The chain uses TRBV20-1 and TRBJ1-2; no clear D. V dropped 4 bases and J dropped 8 bases, with 26 bases sitting between them. Germline V gene sequence: CDR1 DFQATT, CDR2 SNEGSKA (reference sequence). The CDR3 is made up of 16 amino acids. CDR3 in DNA: TGCAGTGCTAACCGCGGTCCTTCCGGCGGAGCCCGCGGCTACACCTTC. This sequence encodes CSANRGPSGGARGYTF.

This clonotype came up many times. This rearrangement joins TRBV16 to TRBJ1-1; the D gene is possibly TRBD1 (6 bases). CDR1 KGHSY and CDR2 FQNENV come from the germline V gene. V was pared by 3 bases and J by 4 bases, with 9 bases between. The CDR3 runs to 13 residues. The CDR3 sequence is CASSQGAGTEAFF. The CDR3 region has the DNA TGTGCCAGCAGCCAGGGGGCTGGCACTGAAGCTTTCTTT.

This clonotype was seen at least ten times. The chain uses TRBV29-1 and TRBJ2-1; D remains unclear. The CDR3 is 9 residues long. V was pared by 6 bases and J by 10 bases, with 7 bases between. Germline assignment: CDR1 SQVTM and CDR2 ANQGSEA. The CDR3 here is CSVNPEQFF. The CDR3 DNA follows: TGCAGCGTGAACCCAGAGCAGTTCTTC.

The rearrangement links TRBV3-1 to TRBJ2-5, with D perhaps matching TRBD1 (6 bases). V was trimmed by 4 bases and J by 4 bases, leaving 25 bases between them. The CDR3 is 18 residues long. Germline assignment: CDR1 LGHDT and CDR2 YNNKEL (reference sequence). This CDR3 reads CASSPGQGQGGTRETQYF. The CDR3 DNA sequence: TGTGCCAGCAGCCCCGGGCAGGGTCAAGGGGGAACAAGAGAGACCCAGTACTTC.

This clonotype was picked up a small number of times. As DNA, the CDR3 is TGTGCCAGCAGCCAAGCTGGTCGTGGTGGGACAGCAGATAGCAATCAGCCCCAGCATTTT. The encoded protein is CASSQAGRGGTADSNQPQHF. The V call is TRBV7-9, the J call TRBJ1-5; 7 bases are shared with TRBD1. Germline CDR1 and CDR2: SEHNR and FQNEAQ (reference sequence). V dropped 5 bases and J dropped 0; count of bases not matched to a gene: 19. The CDR3 sequence is 20 residues long.

This clonotype was seen only a few times. The chain recombines TRBV14 with TRBJ2-5; no definite D call. The CDR3 consists of 11 residues. Germline CDR1 is SGHDN and CDR2 is FVKESK. Trimming took off 4 bases at V and 5 bases at J, with 5 bases between the two ends. CDR3 sequence reads: CASSRLETQYF. CDR3 in DNA: TGTGCCAGCAGCCGTCTGGAGACCCAGTACTTC.

This clonotype was counted many times. The chain couples TRBV18 to TRBJ1-2, with 9 nucleotides matching TRBD1. The germline CDR1 and CDR2 sequences are KGHSH and LQKENI. The CDR3 extends over 15 amino acids. V was pared by 0 bases and J by 5 bases, with 4 bases of the junction left unmatched. The DNA for the CDR3 is TGTGCCAGCTCACCACCGGGGACAGGGAGTTATGGCTACACCTTC. Translating gives CASSPPGTGSYGYTF.

This chain connects TRBV19 to TRBJ1-2; TRBD1 agrees at 8 bases. Losses at the gene ends were 3 bases for V and 8 bases for J; bases not matched to a gene: 14. This CDR3 is 16 amino acids long. Germline values: CDR1 LNHDA, CDR2 SQIVND (reference sequence). As DNA, the CDR3 is TGTGCCAGTAGTATTCCCGGGACAGGCTCCTCGACGGGCTACACCTTC. Its translation: CASSIPGTGSSTGYTF. Using reference TRBV19 and TRBJ1-2 for the parts outside the CDR3, the full variable domain is DGGITQSPKYLFRKEGQNVTLSCEQNLNHDAMYWYRQDPGQGLRLIYYSQIVNDFQKGDIAEGYSVSREKKESFPLTVTSAQKNPTAFYLCASSIPGTGSSTGYTFGSGTRLTVV.

This clonotype was found a few times. The chain has TRBV27 and TRBJ2-3, with TRBD2 matching over 15 bases. The trim removed 3 bases at V and 4 bases at J, leaving 5 bases unmatched. The germline CDR1 and CDR2 sequences are MNHEY and SMNVEV (reference sequence). The CDR3 sequence is 17 residues long. The CDR3 region is CASSFSGLAGGPDTQYF. CDR3 coding DNA: TGTGCCAGCAGTTTCTCCGGACTAGCGGGGGGGCCAGATACGCAGTATTTT.

In its sample, this clonotype was seen many times. This chain uses TRBV7-2 with TRBJ1-2; a possible D gene is TRBD1 (5 bases). Trimming left V 5 bases short and J 2 bases short, with 12 bases between. CDR3 size: 14 residues. Germline values: CDR1 SGHTA, CDR2 FQGNSA. The CDR3 protein is CASSPLGDNYGYTF. DNA for the CDR3: TGTGCCAGCAGCCCTTTGGGGGACAACTATGGCTACACCTTC.

V usage is TRBV29-1 and J usage is TRBJ1-5, with TRBD1 as a possible D gene (6 bases). V lost 7 bases and J 8 bases, leaving 15 bases between the germline ends. In germline, CDR1 is SQVTM, CDR2 ANQGSEA. CDR3 size: 12 residues. The CDR3: CSARQAEEPQHF. CDR3 nucleotides: TGCAGCGCCCGACAGGCCGAGGAGCCCCAGCATTTT.

V usage is TRBV5-1 and J usage is TRBJ2-7; TRBD1 is a possible D gene (5 bases). The CDR3 spans 12 residues. Trimming cost V 3 bases and J 3 bases, with 7 bases left between them. The V gene's germline CDR1 is SGHRS and CDR2 YFSETQ. This CDR3 reads CASSSGHYEQYF. CDR3 nucleotide sequence: TGCGCCAGCAGCTCAGGACACTACGAGCAGTACTTC. The variable domain in full, completed from reference TRBV5-1 and TRBJ2-7, reads KAGVTQTPRYLIKTRGQQVTLSCSPISGHRSVSWYQQTPGQGLQFLFEYFSETQRNKGNFPGRFSGRQFSNSRSEMNVSTLELGDSALYLCASSSGHYEQYFGPGTRLTVT.

Only a few counts were recorded for this clonotype. CDR3 nucleotides: TGTGCCAGCAGCCAAGGCGGGGTTCTGAGTGAAAAACTGTTTTTT. Its protein is CASSQGGVLSEKLFF. The V call is TRBV4-2, the J call TRBJ1-4, with D unclear. CDR1 is LGHNA, CDR2 YNFKEQ, per germline. CDR3 size: 15 residues. V was clipped by 1 base and J by 7 bases, with 13 bases between them.

This clonotype has ten or more counts. V usage is TRBV29-1 and J usage is TRBJ2-3, with D possibly matching TRBD1 (6 bases). The CDR3 covers 14 residues. Looked up from germline, CDR1 is SQVTM and CDR2 is ANQGSEA. V dropped 3 bases and J dropped 3 bases, with 13 bases sitting between them. In DNA, the CDR3 is TGCAGCGTTGAGGCAGGGGATGGTACAGATACGCAGTATTTT. This codes for CSVEAGDGTDTQYF.

This clonotype appeared a few times. The genes are TRBV2 and TRBJ2-1; 9 bases match TRBD2. The V and J ends lost 3 bases and 4 bases, in that order; junction bases with no gene match: 4. The germline V gene has CDR1 SNHLY and CDR2 FYNNEI. This CDR3 is built from 15 residues. The CDR3 DNA is TGTGCCAGCAGTGACTATAGCGGGGGTTACAATGAGCAGTTCTTC. This encodes CASSDYSGGYNEQFF.

This clonotype was detected ten times or more. This rearrangement joins TRBV3-1 to TRBJ1-6; D gene unclear. CDR3 size: 14 residues. From germline, CDR1 is LGHDT and CDR2 YNNKEL (reference sequence). The ends were cut back, 0 bases at V and 4 bases at J, with 4 bases in the middle. The CDR3 nucleotides are TGTGCCAGCAGCCAAGAAGGATATAATTCACCCCTCCACTTT. This sequence encodes CASSQEGYNSPLHF.

This rearrangement joins TRBV1 to TRBJ2-3; whether TRBD2, the table's D call, matches the DNA was not checked. TRBV1 is a known pseudogene. The CDR3 consists of 15 residues. The CDR3 nucleotides read TGCACCAGCAGCCCGAATACTAGGGGCACAGATACGCAGTATTTT. This sequence encodes CTSSPNTRGTDTQYF.

This clonotype was observed a handful of times. This rearrangement joins TRBV5-1 to TRBJ2-1; 8 nucleotides match TRBD2. Trimming cost V 3 bases and J 9 bases; bases outside gene matches: 8. Germline values: CDR1 SGHRS, CDR2 YFSETQ. The CDR3 contains 14 residues. The CDR3 DNA reads as TGCGCCAGCAGCTCGACTAGCGACGGGCTTGAGCAGTTCTTC. Translated: CASSSTSDGLEQFF.

This clonotype showed up just a few times. The chain recombines TRBV6-2 or TRBV6-3 with TRBJ2-3; TRBD2 matches 8 bases. The CDR3 sequence is 14 residues long. Per germline, CDR1 MNHEY and CDR2 SVGEGT. V shed 5 bases, J shed 7 bases, and the junction held 8 bases outside the gene matches. CDR3 protein: CASSPPGLVNTQYF. The CDR3 nucleotides are TGTGCCAGCAGTCCCCCGGGACTAGTAAATACGCAGTATTTT.

This clonotype was detected a few times. V usage is TRBV7-2 and J usage is TRBJ2-5; perhaps TRBD2 as D (5 bases). Germline assignment: CDR1 SGHTA and CDR2 FQGNSA. Trimming took off 4 bases at V and 3 bases at J, with 9 bases between the two ends. CDR3 length: 13 residues. As DNA, the CDR3 is TGTGCCAGCAGCTATACTAGAAAAGAGACCCAGTACTTC. This sequence encodes CASSYTRKETQYF.

This clonotype was observed a handful of times. The V gene is TRBV11-2, the J gene TRBJ2-2, with 8 bases that match TRBD1. V shed 4 bases, J shed 0 bases, and the junction held 10 bases outside the gene matches. CDR1 and CDR2 (germline): SGHAT, FQNNGV. This CDR3 is 18 amino acids long. CDR3 coding DNA: TGTGCCAGCAGCTGGAAGATCGGACAGGGAGCGAACACCGGGGAGCTGTTTTTT. This sequence encodes CASSWKIGQGANTGELFF.

The genes are TRBV4-1 and TRBJ1-1; a weak D match, TRBD1 (6 bases). Trimming cost V 1 base and J 5 bases, with 11 bases left between them. The CDR3 consists of 14 residues. The germline CDR1 and CDR2 sequences are MGHRA and YSYEKL. The CDR3, as DNA: TGCGCCAGCAGCCAAGTAGGCCAGGGGACTGAAGCTTTCTTT. Encoded protein: CASSQVGQGTEAFF.

The rearrangement uses TRBV5-6 and TRBJ1-2, with D possibly matching TRBD1 (5 bases). Germline V gives CDR1 SGHDT, CDR2 YYEEEE. The CDR3 consists of 17 residues. The V and J ends lost 4 bases and 2 bases respectively, with 21 bases between them. CDR3 sequence (DNA): TGTGCCAGCAGCCCCTTCCGGTGGAGGGGCTCAAACTATGGCTACACCTTC. Translated, it gives CASSPFRWRGSNYGYTF.

In this sample, this clonotype turned up many times. The rearrangement uses TRBV19 and TRBJ1-4; a possible D gene is TRBD1 (6 bases). Trimming removed 7 bases from V and 7 bases from J, with 19 bases in between. The CDR3 spans 15 residues. Germline values: CDR1 LNHDA, CDR2 SQIVND (reference sequence). The CDR3 DNA reads TGTGCCAGTACCTACACCGGGACAAAAAGTGAAAAACTGTTTTTT. The encoded protein is CASTYTGTKSEKLFF.

The chain joins TRBV18 to TRBJ2-1, with unresolved D. The V gene lost 6 bases and the J gene lost 7 bases, with 10 bases spanning the gap. This CDR3 comprises 12 residues. CDR1 and CDR2 from the germline V gene are KGHSH and LQKENI. The CDR3 sequence is CASSLQSNEQFF. Written as DNA, the CDR3 is TGTGCCAGCTCCCTCCAGTCAAATGAGCAGTTCTTC. Full variable domain (outside the CDR3, taken from reference TRBV18 and TRBJ2-1): NAGVMQNPRHLVRRRGQEARLRCSPMKGHSHVYWYRQLPEEGLKFMVYLQKENIIDESGMPKERFSAEFPKEGPSILRIQQVVRGDSAAYFCASSLQSNEQFFGPGTRLTVL.

This chain connects TRBV7-2 to TRBJ2-5; the D gene is possibly TRBD2 (5 bases). CDR3 length: 15 residues. V dropped 4 bases and J dropped 5 bases, with 17 bases sitting between them. Germline lookup yields CDR1 SGHTA and CDR2 FQGNSA. The DNA for the CDR3 is TGTGCCAGCAGCTACCAATCGGGGATGGGGGAGACCCAGTACTTC. Translated: CASSYQSGMGETQYF.